This T cell receptor beta chain was identified during a study of post-analysis software for immune sequencing data (dated by TCRdb to about 2015). About the investigation overall: Disease courses on record covered relapsing-remitting, secondary progressive and progressive-relapsing multiple sclerosis, though some patients had no subtype annotation. The patient repertoires were compared against 11 previously published healthy control repertoires obtained from donors aged roughly 6 to 25 years. A subset of samples was prepared in parallel using single-end sample barcoding, then pooled and co-amplified after Illumina adapter ligation.

The V end gives up 1 base and the J end 1 base, leaving 3 bases in the junction not matched to a gene. Reading the germline V gene gives CDR1 MNHNS and CDR2 SASEGT. The CDR3 runs 16 amino acids, cysteine and phenylalanine included. The entry retains the CDR3 DNA only, 48 bases that are in frame from base 1. Points on this clonotype: Its target antigen remains unknown. No much larger clonotype is one base removed from it; base qualities were not supplied.

To demonstrate the VDJtools post-analysis software, TCR beta repertoires were profiled from the peripheral blood of 10 to 15 young patients with multiple sclerosis. The patients with multiple sclerosis were children and adolescents between about 6 and 15 years of age. Libraries were constructed by PCR. Reads for this sample came from an Illumina HiSeq 2500. To reduce PCR and sequencing biases, unique molecular identifiers were incorporated into the TCR beta cDNA libraries. Every 1 to 10 million input T cells yielded roughly 0.5 million cDNA molecules, meaning each molecule approximated one T cell. The patient libraries were prepared and sequenced with the same protocol used for the earlier healthy control dataset. Within a given batch, samples were prepared together, multiplexed and sequenced on the same HiSeq lane. Per the source publication's procedure: Raw barcoded reads were processed with MIGEC, and single-read molecular identifier groups were discarded before consensus assembly and CDR3 extraction. VDJtools was used for post-analysis of the clonotype tables, with diversity normalized by down-sampling every dataset to the smallest sample size. To correct batch-related cross-sample contamination, repertoire overlap clustering matched CDR3 amino acid sequences but not nucleotide sequences. TCRdb ran its own pipeline on the public reads, namely fastp trimming at Q25 and MiXCR clone calling, and kept in-frame beta chains. Each entry merges the rows of one CDR3 protein and shows their most common DNA and genes. The V and J calls and clone size are TCRdb's, not the authors'. This sample holds about 680,000 distinct CDR3 sequences; 55% to 60% were observed only once. About 10% of the sample goes to the ten largest clones.

General conclusions and limits of the study: Four or five TRBV segments, including TRBV5-6, TRBV5-1 and TRBV20-1, were significantly more frequent in patients than controls. Significantly lower normalized Chao1 diversity was found in multiple sclerosis patients than in controls, suggesting substantial peripheral T-cell clonal expansion. The multiple sclerosis patient group was slightly younger than the control group. Direct clustering with F measure showed strong co-clustering of samples prepared in the same batch, prompting a batch-effect correction.

The sample was blood. In this chain, TRBV6-1 is recombined with TRBJ2-3; TRBD1 lines up with 9 middle nucleotides. The receptor's source is a girl aged 2-10 years with multiple sclerosis. CDR3 region: CASSEDRTGGTDTQYF. The DNA sequence follows: TGTGCCAGCAGTGAAGACCGGACAGGGGGCACAGATACGCAGTATTTT.